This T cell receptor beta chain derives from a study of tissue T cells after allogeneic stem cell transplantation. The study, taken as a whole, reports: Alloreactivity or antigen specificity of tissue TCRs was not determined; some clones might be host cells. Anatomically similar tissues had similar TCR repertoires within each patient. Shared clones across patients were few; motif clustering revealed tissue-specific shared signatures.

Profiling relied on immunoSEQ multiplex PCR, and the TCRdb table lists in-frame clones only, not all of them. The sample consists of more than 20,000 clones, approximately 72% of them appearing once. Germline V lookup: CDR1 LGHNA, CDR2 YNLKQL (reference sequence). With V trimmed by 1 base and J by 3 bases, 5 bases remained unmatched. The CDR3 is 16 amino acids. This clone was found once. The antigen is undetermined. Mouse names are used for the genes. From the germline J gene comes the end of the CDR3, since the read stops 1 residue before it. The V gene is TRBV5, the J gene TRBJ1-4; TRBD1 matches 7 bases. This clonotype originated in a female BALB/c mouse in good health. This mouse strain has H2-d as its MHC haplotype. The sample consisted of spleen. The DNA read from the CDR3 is TGTGCCAGCAGCCAAGGACAGGGACTGGCCAACGAAAGATTATTT. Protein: CASSQGQGLANERLF. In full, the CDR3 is CASSQGQGLANERLFF.